The 29 T cell receptor beta chains below were found in one sample sequenced in a study of control samples from healthy donors and cancer patients. Method: immunoSEQ multiplex PCR; TCRdb's copy keeps in-frame clones and lacks some. The table lists fewer than 200,000 clones, 93% of them singletons. The specimen was blood. The receptor source for this set is a woman between 55 and 75 years old in good health.

The J gene is TRBJ1-3, the V gene TRBV6-2 or TRBV6-3, with D possibly matching TRBD1 (5 bases). The CDR3 totals 15 residues. The ends were cut back, 2 bases at V and 0 bases at J, with 8 bases in the middle. From germline, CDR1 is MNHEY and CDR2 SVGEGT. Here the CDR3 DNA reads TGTGCCAGCAGTTACGGGGCCTTCTCTGGAAACACCATATATTTT. It translates to CASSYGAFSGNTIYF.

This clone was detected only once. The chain carries TRBV10-2 and TRBJ2-2; D possibly corresponds to TRBD1 (6 bases). The CDR3 consists of 11 residues. The germline V and J ends were trimmed by 10 bases and 6 bases, with 9 bases remaining between them. CDR1 WSHSY and CDR2 SAAADI come from the germline V gene. CDR3 region: CATRGAGELFF. DNA for the CDR3: TGCGCCACCAGGGGAGCCGGGGAGCTGTTTTTT.

There are many counts of this clone. The J gene is TRBJ2-1, the V gene TRBV5-1, with TRBD2 matching 7 bases. Germline V CDR1 and CDR2: SGHRS, YFSETQ. The CDR3 extends over 12 amino acids. V lost 3 bases, J lost 9 bases, and 3 bases stayed unmatched. CDR3 sequence (DNA): TGCGCCAGCAGCTCTGGACTAGTTGAGCAGTTCTTC. Protein sequence: CASSSGLVEQFF.

This clone appeared a few times. The chain has TRBV7-9 and TRBJ2-1, with no clear D. The CDR3 sequence is 13 residues long. Germline V CDR1 and CDR2: SEHNR, FQNEAQ (reference sequence). V was pared by 4 bases and J by 9 bases, with 13 bases between. CDR3 sequence: CASSSEDWSEQFF. CDR3 sequence (DNA): TGTGCCAGCAGCTCCGAAGACTGGTCTGAGCAGTTCTTC.

The V gene is TRBV5-1, the J gene TRBJ1-2; D ambiguous. The CDR3 contains 15 residues. The V and J ends lost 4 bases and 0 bases respectively, with 13 bases between them. Looked up from germline, CDR1 is SGHRS and CDR2 is YFSETQ. This CDR3 reads CASSALGDSNYGYTF. For the CDR3, the DNA is TGCGCCAGCAGCGCCCTGGGAGATTCTAACTATGGCTACACCTTC.

J is TRBJ2-2 and V is TRBV12-3 or TRBV12-4; D not certain. Trimming removed 8 bases at V and 4 bases at J, with 5 bases between. The CDR3 length is 11 residues. CDR3 residues: CASRLTGELFF. The CDR3 coding sequence is TGTGCCAGCCGTCTCACCGGGGAGCTGTTTTTT.

The chain links TRBV19 to TRBJ2-3, with D perhaps matching TRBD2 (6 bases). This CDR3 is built from 13 residues. With 4 bases removed from V and 8 bases from J, the gap between germline ends came to 13 bases. Per germline, CDR1 LNHDA and CDR2 SQIVND (reference sequence). The CDR3 spells CASSSSGTRTQYF. In DNA, the CDR3 is TGTGCCAGTAGTAGTTCAGGGACTCGTACGCAGTATTTT. The whole variable domain, filled in from reference TRBV19 and TRBJ2-3, reads DGGITQSPKYLFRKEGQNVTLSCEQNLNHDAMYWYRQDPGQGLRLIYYSQIVNDFQKGDIAEGYSVSREKKESFPLTVTSAQKNPTAFYLCASSSSGTRTQYFGPGTRLTVL.

This chain joins TRBV5-1 and TRBJ1-1; D perhaps matches TRBD1 (6 bases). Trimming took 0 bases from V and 0 from J, leaving 12 bases between them. CDR3 length: 16 amino acids. Germline CDR1 reads SGHRS; CDR2 reads YFSETQ. The chain's CDR3 is CASSLGTGIMNTEAFF. The DNA of the CDR3 is TGCGCCAGCAGCTTGGGAACAGGGATCATGAACACTGAAGCTTTCTTT.

The CDR3 DNA reads as TGTGCCAGCACGGGACTAGCGTGGACCGGGGAGCTGTTTTTT. This codes for CASTGLAWTGELFF. This chain joins TRBV5-8 and TRBJ2-2, with TRBD2 identical over 10 bases. The germline V gene has CDR1 SGHTS and CDR2 YDEGEE. The J segment lost 5 bases and the V segment lost 6 bases, leaving 4 bases of the junction unmatched. The CDR3 has 14 residues. The full variable domain, rest sourced from reference TRBV5-8 and TRBJ2-2, is EAGVTQSPTHLIKTRGQQATLRCSPISGHTSVYWYQQALGLGLQFLLWYDEGEERNRGNFPPRFSGRQFPNYSSELNVNALELEDSALYLCASTGLAWTGELFFGEGSRLTVL.

This clone was detected once. The gene calls are TRBV4-3 and TRBJ2-3; TRBD2 agrees at 15 bases. The V and J ends lost 4 bases and 8 bases, in that order; junction bases with no gene match: 7. The CDR3 spans 16 residues. CDR1 and CDR2 from the germline V gene are LGHNA and YSLEER. As DNA, the CDR3 is TGCGCCAGCAGCCCCCGGACTAGCGGGGGGGTAACTACGCAGTATTTT. Translating it yields CASSPRTSGGVTTQYF.

The chain couples TRBV15 to TRBJ2-7, with D maybe TRBD1 (5 bases). The ends were cut back, 4 bases at V and 6 bases at J, with 13 bases in the middle. The CDR3 length is 13 residues. Germline CDR1 reads LNHNV; CDR2 reads YYDKDF (reference sequence). As DNA, the CDR3 is TGTGCCACCAGCATCCCAGGTGGGGCCGAGCAGTACTTC. Translated: CATSIPGGAEQYF.

The CDR3 sequence is CASSPPAGTAYEQYF. The DNA of the CDR3 is TGTGCCAGCTCACCACCGGCAGGGACAGCCTACGAGCAGTACTTC. This chain connects TRBV18 to TRBJ2-7, with 7 bases lining up with TRBD1. V trimming: 0 bases; J trimming: 2 bases; junction bases outside the gene matches: 4. This CDR3 is 15 amino acids long. Per the germline V gene, CDR1 is KGHSH and CDR2 is LQKENI.

The CDR3: CASSAGDYGYTF. DNA for the CDR3: TGTGCCAGCAGCGCAGGGGATTATGGCTACACCTTC. V and J are TRBV5-6 and TRBJ1-2, with D tentatively TRBD1 (6 bases). CDR1 is SGHDT and CDR2 is YYEEEE in the germline V gene. This CDR3 comprises 12 residues. V lost 4 bases to trimming and J lost 5 bases, with 9 bases between them.

In regard to this clone: This sample also contains other DNA sequences that code for the same CDR3. This chain links TRBV7-2 with TRBJ1-1; 7 bases agree with TRBD1. The V gene's germline CDR1 is SGHTA and CDR2 FQGNSA. The trim removed 1 base at V and 1 base at J, leaving 0 bases unmatched. The CDR3 loop spans 14 amino acids. The CDR3 reads CASSLGQGNTEAFF. In nucleotides, the CDR3 is TGTGCCAGCAGCTTAGGACAGGGGAACACTGAAGCTTTCTTT.

On this clone itself: The junction departs from the called germline gene at one end, perhaps through a read error. This chain uses TRBV11-2 with TRBJ2-1; the match to TRBD2 covers 8 bases. The CDR3 has 18 residues. The germline V gene has CDR1 SGHAT and CDR2 FQNNGV. CDR3 protein: CASSLGSRLARVYSEQFF. Written as DNA, the CDR3 is TGTGCCAGCAGCCTGGGGTCCCGACTAGCGAGGGTATACAGTGAGCAGTTCTTC.

J is TRBJ1-2 and V is TRBV7-2; possibly TRBD1 for D (5 bases). The V end lost 0 bases, the J end lost 4 bases, and 9 bases lay between the germline ends. Germline lookup yields CDR1 SGHTA and CDR2 FQGNSA. The CDR3 consists of 14 residues. The CDR3 sequence is CASSLAPGGYGYTF. CDR3 in DNA: TGTGCCAGCAGCTTAGCCCCTGGGGGCTATGGCTACACCTTC.

This chain uses TRBV2 with TRBJ1-5; 8 bases line up with TRBD1. The CDR3 runs to 14 residues. Trimming at V came to 6 bases and at J to 7 bases, leaving 8 bases not matched to a gene. Germline V lookup: CDR1 SNHLY, CDR2 FYNNEI. CDR3 DNA sequence: TGTGCCAGCAGACCCGGGGCAGGGGGCCAGCCCCAGCATTTT. The encoded protein is CASRPGAGGQPQHF.

In the case of this clone: This same CDR3 is encoded by further DNA sequences in the sample. This chain joins TRBV28 and TRBJ1-1; D ambiguous. CDR3 length: 14 amino acids. Germline CDR1 is MDHEN and CDR2 is SYDVKM. Trimming took off 2 bases at V and 1 base at J, with 8 bases between the two ends. DNA of the CDR3: TGTGCCAGCAGTTTAGGTGGGAAGAACACTGAAGCTTTCTTT. Amino acids: CASSLGGKNTEAFF.

This clone appeared a single time. The chain combines TRBV7-2 with TRBJ2-1; TRBD2 aligns across 8 bases. CDR1 is SGHTA, CDR2 FQGNSA, per germline. The V segment lost 2 bases and the J segment 0 bases; nucleotides outside the gene matches: 6. CDR3 length: 17 residues. CDR3 region: CASSLKGSGASYNEQFF. The CDR3 DNA follows: TGTGCCAGCAGCTTAAAAGGTAGCGGGGCCTCCTACAATGAGCAGTTCTTC.

CDR3 bases: TGTGCCAGCGGACGGGACACCTCTGGAAACACCATATATTTT. This encodes CASGRDTSGNTIYF. J is TRBJ1-3 and V is TRBV7-9; D might be TRBD1 (6 bases). This CDR3 has 14 residues. V lost 8 bases to trimming and J lost 0 bases, with 11 bases between them. CDR1 is SEHNR and CDR2 is FQNEAQ in the germline V gene (reference sequence).

Here the CDR3 DNA reads TGTGCCAGCAGCTTAGCGGGACAGGGGAAGGTGCCTGGAAACACCATATATTTT. Translated, it gives CASSLAGQGKVPGNTIYF. The J gene is TRBJ1-3, the V gene TRBV7-9; 10 bases fit TRBD1. Germline V gene lookup returns CDR1 SEHNR and CDR2 FQNEAQ (reference sequence). The trim removed 0 bases at V and 2 bases at J, leaving 7 bases unmatched. The CDR3 loop spans 18 amino acids.

The genes are TRBV6-1 and TRBJ2-2; D ambiguous. Per germline, CDR1 MNHNS and CDR2 SASEGT. The CDR3 contains 13 residues. Trimming shortened V by 3 bases and J by 10 bases, and 12 bases separated the two germline ends. CDR3 nucleotide sequence: TGTGCCAGCAGTGATGCCGACAAGAAGGAGCTGTTTTTT. This encodes CASSDADKKELFF.

In DNA, the CDR3 is TGTGCTACCAGTCGAAGGGGCGAAAAACTGTTTTTT. Its protein is CATSRRGEKLFF. V and J are TRBV12-5 and TRBJ1-4; D may be TRBD1 (5 bases). Germline loops: CDR1 LGHNT, CDR2 FRNRAP. The V gene lost 10 bases and the J gene lost 8 bases, with 14 bases spanning the gap. The CDR3 runs 12 residues.

The V gene is TRBV7-2, the J gene TRBJ1-2, with TRBD1 matching 9 bases. The CDR3 runs to 15 residues. Germline V gives CDR1 SGHTA, CDR2 FQGNSA. The trim removed 4 bases at V and 3 bases at J, leaving 6 bases unmatched. Here the CDR3 reads CASSSLGQGYYGYTF. The CDR3 coding sequence is TGTGCCAGCAGCTCCTTAGGACAGGGGTACTATGGCTACACCTTC.

The genes are TRBV27 and TRBJ2-5; unclear D gene. V lost 0 bases and J lost 1, with 12 bases in between. In germline, CDR1 is MNHEY, CDR2 SMNVEV (reference sequence). This CDR3 contains 16 residues. CDR3 in amino acids: CASSLSLGVFQETQYF. The DNA for the CDR3 is TGTGCCAGCAGTTTATCGTTAGGTGTCTTCCAAGAGACCCAGTACTTC.

The genes are TRBV5-6 and TRBJ1-1, with D perhaps matching TRBD1 (5 bases). Trimming pared 0 bases from V and 8 bases from J, leaving 5 bases between. This CDR3 comprises 11 residues. CDR1 is SGHDT, CDR2 YYEEEE, per germline. CDR3 sequence reads: CASSLGTEAFF. In DNA form, the CDR3 reads TGTGCCAGCAGCTTGGGGACAGAAGCTTTCTTT.

The chain carries TRBV7-6 and TRBJ2-1; a weak D match, TRBD1 (5 bases). The CDR3 loop spans 15 amino acids. Germline V CDR1 and CDR2: SGHVS, FNYEAQ. The V gene lost 11 bases and the J gene lost 1 base, with 18 bases spanning the gap. The CDR3 DNA reads as TGTGCCGTCCAAGATGGACGGACATCCTACAATGAGCAGTTCTTC. The encoded protein is CAVQDGRTSYNEQFF.

This clone has just one count. The CDR3 sequence is CASSLMGPNYGYTF. The CDR3 DNA reads as TGTGCCAGCAGCTTGATGGGCCCTAACTATGGCTACACCTTC. The rearrangement joins TRBV7-2 to TRBJ1-2; D is undetermined. The CDR3 sequence is 14 residues long. The V end lost 3 bases, the J end lost 0 bases, and 8 bases lay between the germline ends. Germline CDR1 and CDR2: SGHTA and FQGNSA.

The DNA for the CDR3 is TGTGCCACCAGTGCTGGGGGGCGCGGAGAGCAGTTCTTC. This translates into CATSAGGRGEQFF. V usage is TRBV24-1 and J usage is TRBJ2-1; either TRBD1 or TRBD2 may supply D (6 bases each). Trimming left V 5 bases short and J 10 bases short, with 14 bases between. In germline, CDR1 is KGHDR, CDR2 SFDVKD. This CDR3 has 13 residues.